The 8 T cell receptor beta chains below were found in one sample sequenced in a study of spatial heterogeneity in lung cancer. TCRdb processed the 5' RACE reads anew with MiXCR; each CDR3 protein has one entry. The sample lists 60,000 or so distinct CDR3 sequences; 6.3% were seen once. The time point was: sample taken at primary tumor resection. The sample was PBMCs, taken at surgery. Receptors originate from a female donor with early-stage non-small cell lung cancer.

Only a few counts were recorded for this clonotype. This rearrangement joins TRBV11-2 to TRBJ1-3; D is perhaps TRBD1 (6 bases). The V end was cut by 5 bases, the J end by 0 bases, with 14 bases between. There are 16 residues in the CDR3. Germline V gene lookup returns CDR1 SGHAT and CDR2 FQNNGV. For the CDR3, the DNA is TGTGCCAGCAGCGCCTGGACAGTAAGCTCTGGAAACACCATATATTTT. This gives the protein CASSAWTVSSGNTIYF.

There are many counts of this clonotype. This chain joins TRBV12-3 or TRBV12-4 and TRBJ2-1, with 11 bases identical to TRBD2. The CDR3 runs to 14 residues. V gave up 4 bases and J gave up 8 bases; unmatched junction bases: 4. CDR3 bases: TGTGCCAGCAGTTCACTAGCGGGAGTTTATGAGCAGTTCTTC. It encodes CASSSLAGVYEQFF.

This clonotype has more than one count but fewer than ten. The genes are TRBV5-1 and TRBJ1-1; D not resolved. The V end was cut by 0 bases, the J end by 0 bases, with 12 bases between. The CDR3 covers 16 residues. Germline CDR1 reads SGHRS; CDR2 reads YFSETQ. The CDR3 spells CASSLDTASMNTEAFF. In DNA, the CDR3 is TGCGCCAGCAGCTTGGACACAGCCTCCATGAACACTGAAGCTTTCTTT.

V usage is TRBV10-1 and J usage is TRBJ2-1, with 14 positions matching TRBD2. V lost 5 bases to trimming and J lost 2 bases; unmatched junction nucleotides: 5. Germline-derived CDR1 and CDR2 are WNHNN and SYGVQD (reference sequence). The CDR3 loop spans 17 amino acids. CDR3 sequence: CASSSGTSGSPYNEQFF. In nucleotides, the CDR3 is TGCGCCAGCAGTTCCGGGACTAGCGGGAGCCCCTACAATGAGCAGTTCTTC.

As regards this clonotype: The junction shows a germline mismatch at one end, possibly a read error. The rearrangement joins TRBV2 to TRBJ2-1, with 14 positions matching TRBD2. The CDR3 contains 14 residues. CDR1 and CDR2 from the germline V gene are SNHLY and FYNNEI. The DNA for the CDR3 is TGTGCCAGCAGGGATGGGACTAGCGGGGGCAGGCACATCTTC. Translated: CASRDGTSGGRHIF.

The table lists this clonotype with many counts. The chain is built from TRBV14 and TRBJ1-1; no clear D gene. The CDR3 contains 13 residues. V lost 3 bases to trimming and J lost 4 bases, with 9 bases between them. CDR1 is SGHDN, CDR2 FVKESK, per germline. CDR3 nucleotides: TGTGCCAGCAGCCAGGTTCGGTTCACTGAAGCTTTCTTT. It encodes CASSQVRFTEAFF.

This clonotype was counted at least ten times. The chain links TRBV24-1 to TRBJ2-1; 11 positions agree with TRBD2. CDR1 and CDR2 (germline): KGHDR, SFDVKD. CDR3 length: 16 amino acids. The J segment lost 8 bases and the V segment lost 5 bases, leaving 10 bases of the junction unmatched. CDR3 loop: CATSAPGTSGRHEQFF. DNA of the CDR3: TGTGCCACCAGTGCCCCTGGGACTAGCGGTCGCCATGAGCAGTTCTTC.

V is TRBV6-5 and J is TRBJ1-5; a possible D gene is TRBD1 (5 bases). The germline V gene has CDR1 MNHEY and CDR2 SVGAGI. The V end was cut by 6 bases, the J end by 2 bases, with 17 bases between. This CDR3 contains 16 residues. The chain's CDR3 is CASSPGGIGGNQPQHF. In nucleotides, the CDR3 is TGTGCCAGCAGCCCCGGCGGGATAGGGGGCAATCAGCCCCAGCATTTT.